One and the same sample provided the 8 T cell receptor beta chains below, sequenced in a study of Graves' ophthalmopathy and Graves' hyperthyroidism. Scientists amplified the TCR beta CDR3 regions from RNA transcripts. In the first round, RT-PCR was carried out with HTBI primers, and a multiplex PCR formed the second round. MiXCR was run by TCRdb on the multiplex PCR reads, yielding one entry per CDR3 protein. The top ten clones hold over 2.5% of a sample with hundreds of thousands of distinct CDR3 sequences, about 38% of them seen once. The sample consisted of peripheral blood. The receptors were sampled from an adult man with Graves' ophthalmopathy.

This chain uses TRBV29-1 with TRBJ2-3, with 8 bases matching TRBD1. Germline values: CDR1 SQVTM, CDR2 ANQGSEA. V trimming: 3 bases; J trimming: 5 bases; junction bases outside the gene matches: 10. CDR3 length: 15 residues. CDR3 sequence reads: CSVDRGQALLDTQYF. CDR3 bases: TGCAGCGTTGATAGGGGACAGGCTCTTTTAGATACGCAGTATTTT.

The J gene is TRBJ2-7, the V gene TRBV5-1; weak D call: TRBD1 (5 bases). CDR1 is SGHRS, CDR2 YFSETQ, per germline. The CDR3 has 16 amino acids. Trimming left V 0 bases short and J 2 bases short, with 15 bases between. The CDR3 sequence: CASSLEGQAATYEQYF. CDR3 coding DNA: TGCGCCAGCAGCTTGGAGGGGCAGGCCGCGACCTACGAGCAGTACTTC. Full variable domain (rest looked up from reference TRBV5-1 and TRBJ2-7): KAGVTQTPRYLIKTRGQQVTLSCSPISGHRSVSWYQQTPGQGLQFLFEYFSETQRNKGNFPGRFSGRQFSNSRSEMNVSTLELGDSALYLCASSLEGQAATYEQYFGPGTRLTVT.

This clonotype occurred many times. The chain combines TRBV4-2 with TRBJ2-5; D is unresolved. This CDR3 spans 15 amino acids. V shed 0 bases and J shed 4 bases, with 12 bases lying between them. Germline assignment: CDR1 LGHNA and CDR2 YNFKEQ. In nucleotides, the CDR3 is TGTGCCAGCAGCCAAGATCACGGGTCAGGAGAGACCCAGTACTTC. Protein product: CASSQDHGSGETQYF.

This CDR3 is CASSHALYTGELFF. CDR3 bases: TGTGCCAGCAGCCATGCCCTCTACACCGGGGAGCTGTTTTTT. The chain employs TRBV19 and TRBJ2-2; D not certain. CDR3 length equals 14 residues. Trimming shortened V by 9 bases and J by 3 bases, and 14 bases separated the two germline ends. The germline gives CDR1 LNHDA, CDR2 SQIVND (reference sequence).

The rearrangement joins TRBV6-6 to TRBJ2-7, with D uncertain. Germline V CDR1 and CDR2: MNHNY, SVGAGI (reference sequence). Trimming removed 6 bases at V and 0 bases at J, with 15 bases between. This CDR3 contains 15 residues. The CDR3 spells CASSPEALSSYEQYF. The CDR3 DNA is TGTGCCAGCAGCCCAGAGGCCCTCTCCTCCTACGAGCAGTACTTC.

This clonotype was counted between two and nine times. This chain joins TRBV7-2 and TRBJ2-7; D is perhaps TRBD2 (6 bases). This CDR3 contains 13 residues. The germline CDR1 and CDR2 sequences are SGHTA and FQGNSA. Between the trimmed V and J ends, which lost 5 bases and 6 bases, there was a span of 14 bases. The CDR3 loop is CASSPGGVGEQYF. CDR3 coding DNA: TGTGCCAGCAGCCCCGGGGGAGTCGGCGAGCAGTACTTC.

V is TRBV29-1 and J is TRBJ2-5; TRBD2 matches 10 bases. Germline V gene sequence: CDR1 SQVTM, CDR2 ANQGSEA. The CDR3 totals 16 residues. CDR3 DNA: TGCGCCAGCGGCCGATTAGCGGGGGGCTCCCAAGAGACCCAGTACTTC. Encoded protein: CASGRLAGGSQETQYF.

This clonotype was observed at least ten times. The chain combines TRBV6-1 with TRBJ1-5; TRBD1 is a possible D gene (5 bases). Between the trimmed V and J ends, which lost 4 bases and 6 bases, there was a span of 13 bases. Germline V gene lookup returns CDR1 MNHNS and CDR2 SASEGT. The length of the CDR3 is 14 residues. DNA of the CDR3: TGTGCCAGCAGTGTCCAGGGAGGAGGTCAGCCCCAGCATTTT. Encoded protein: CASSVQGGGQPQHF.